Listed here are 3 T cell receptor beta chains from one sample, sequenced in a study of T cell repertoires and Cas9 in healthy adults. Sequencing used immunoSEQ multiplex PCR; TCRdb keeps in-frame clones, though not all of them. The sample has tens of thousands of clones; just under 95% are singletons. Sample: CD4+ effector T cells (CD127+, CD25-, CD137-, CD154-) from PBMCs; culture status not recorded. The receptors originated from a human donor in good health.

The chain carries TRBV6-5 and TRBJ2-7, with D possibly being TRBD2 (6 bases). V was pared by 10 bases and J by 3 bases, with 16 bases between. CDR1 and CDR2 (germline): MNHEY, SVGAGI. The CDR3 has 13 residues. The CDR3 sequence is CATRWEAIYEQYF. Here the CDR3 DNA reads TGTGCCACCCGGTGGGAGGCGATCTACGAGCAGTACTTC.

The CDR3 loop is CASSIGQGPTPLHF. The CDR3, as DNA: TGTGCCAGTAGTATCGGACAGGGGCCTACACCCCTCCACTTT. The chain is built from TRBV19 and TRBJ1-6; 9 bases are shared with TRBD1. V gave up 3 bases and J gave up 11 bases; unmatched junction bases: 5. CDR1 is LNHDA and CDR2 is SQIVND in the germline V gene (reference sequence). This CDR3 has 14 amino acids. The whole variable domain, filled in from reference TRBV19 and TRBJ1-6, reads DGGITQSPKYLFRKEGQNVTLSCEQNLNHDAMYWYRQDPGQGLRLIYYSQIVNDFQKGDIAEGYSVSREKKESFPLTVTSAQKNPTAFYLCASSIGQGPTPLHFGNGTRLTVT.

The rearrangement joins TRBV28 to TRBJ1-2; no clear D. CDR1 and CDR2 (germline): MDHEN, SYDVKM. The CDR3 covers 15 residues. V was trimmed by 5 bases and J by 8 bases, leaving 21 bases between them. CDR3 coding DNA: TGTGCCAGCAGTCCTCCCGGCCCTTCTGCGCACGGCTACACCTTC. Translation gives CASSPPGPSAHGYTF.